This TCR beta chain was identified during a study of blood T cell repertoires in COVID-19. Study information: Collection of acute and convalescent COVID-19 samples took place in the United States, Italy and Spain. From T cells, B-cell-depleted T cells, or PBMCs came the material, which was cDNA or gDNA.

Original processing methods: By means of reference gene primer amplification, nucleated cell counts were estimated. TCRdb's copy holds only in-frame clones and misses some; the assay was immunoSEQ multiplex PCR. That table supplies the V and J calls and clone size; D and trimming were determined from the DNA. The table records more than 45,000 clones, approximately 89% of them present only once. CDR3 size: 13 residues. CDR1 is SQVTM, CDR2 ANQGSEA, per germline. The V end was cut by 4 bases, the J end by 3 bases, with 12 bases between. The source of this sequence is a man between 60 and 75 years old with active or convalescent COVID-19. Sequences were obtained from peripheral blood. The chain carries TRBV29-1 and TRBJ1-2; no firm D call. CDR3 nucleotides: TGCAGCGTTGGACTAGGTGTATACTATGGCTACACCTTC. Protein product: CSVGLGVYYGYTF.